This T cell receptor (beta chain) was captured in a study of PD-1 blockade in classical Hodgkin lymphoma. Whole-study results and caveats: Why the repertoires differ is still unclear, perhaps disease activity or prior therapy. By C4D1 there was a significant rise in CD4+ TCR diversity but not in CD8+ TCR diversity. Similar baseline diversity was found in complete responders and newly diagnosed patients.

Details on this clone: What it binds is unknown.

The time point is: cycle 4 day 1 (C4D1), after five to seven weeks of nivolumab. Every patient relapsed after autologous stem cell transplantation, and brentuximab vedotin exposure varied. Classification of best responses gave complete response, partial response or progressive disease. After removal of 4 bases from V and 1 base from J, the junction contained 4 bases not matched to a gene. Germline CDR1 reads SGHRS; CDR2 reads YFSETQ. The CDR3 is 15 residues long. Here immunoSEQ multiplex PCR was the method, and the copy in TCRdb shows in-frame clones only, minus some. The sample carries 110,000 or so clones, roughly 87% recorded once.

Sequenced material: peripheral blood mononuclear cells (PBMCs), taken before the fourth cycle of nivolumab. This chain joins TRBV5-1 and TRBJ1-1, with TRBD1 matching 10 bases. This TCR was sampled from a human donor with classical Hodgkin lymphoma. The CDR3 region is CASSERDRGNTEAFF. The CDR3 DNA reads TGCGCCAGCAGCGAGCGGGACAGGGGGAACACTGAAGCTTTCTTT.